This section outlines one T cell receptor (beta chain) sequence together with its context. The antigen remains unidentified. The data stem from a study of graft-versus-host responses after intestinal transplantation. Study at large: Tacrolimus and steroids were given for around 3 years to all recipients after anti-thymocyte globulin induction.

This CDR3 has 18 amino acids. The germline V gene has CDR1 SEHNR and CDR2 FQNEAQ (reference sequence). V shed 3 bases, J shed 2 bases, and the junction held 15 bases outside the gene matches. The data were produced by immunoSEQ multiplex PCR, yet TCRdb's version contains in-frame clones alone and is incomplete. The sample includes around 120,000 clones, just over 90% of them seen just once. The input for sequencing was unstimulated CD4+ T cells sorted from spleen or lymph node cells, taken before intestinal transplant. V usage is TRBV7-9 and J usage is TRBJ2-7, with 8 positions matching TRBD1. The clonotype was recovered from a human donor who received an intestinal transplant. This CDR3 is CASSLDRARTPTTYEQYF. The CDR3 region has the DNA TGTGCCAGCAGCTTGGACAGGGCGAGGACCCCAACGACCTACGAGCAGTACTTC.